The 31 T cell receptor beta chains below all came from one sample that was sequenced in a study of blood T cell repertoires in COVID-19. The table came from immunoSEQ multiplex PCR; TCRdb's copy has only in-frame clones and leaves some out. The sample lists a few hundred thousand clones, roughly 80% occurring once. The specimen was peripheral blood. These receptors were collected from a woman aged 50 to 65 with active or convalescent COVID-19.

This chain connects TRBV10-3 to TRBJ1-1; 11 bases fit TRBD1. Trimming cost V 1 base and J 2 bases; bases outside gene matches: 3. The CDR3 sequence is 16 residues long. Germline values: CDR1 ENHRY, CDR2 SYGVKD. This CDR3 is CAISEWGQGVNTEAFF. DNA for the CDR3: TGTGCCATCAGTGAGTGGGGACAGGGGGTAAACACTGAAGCTTTCTTT.

This chain uses TRBV7-9 with TRBJ2-7; 8 positions match TRBD1. CDR3 length: 15 residues. Germline V gene lookup returns CDR1 SEHNR and CDR2 FQNEAQ (reference sequence). Trimming took 5 bases from V and 2 from J; bases not matched to a gene: 8. The CDR3 nucleotides read TGTGCCAGCAGCCTTTCAGGGGGCGGGACCTACGAGCAGTACTTC. Its translation: CASSLSGGGTYEQYF.

This clone was detected only once. The chain uses TRBV10-3 and TRBJ1-2, with TRBD1 matching over 8 bases. CDR3 length: 13 residues. Germline V gene data show CDR1 as ENHRY and CDR2 as SYGVKD. J lost 8 bases, V lost 2 bases, and 4 bases had no gene match. This CDR3 is CAISEGQGEGYTF. Written as DNA, the CDR3 is TGTGCCATCAGTGAGGGACAGGGTGAAGGCTACACCTTC.

This sequence joins TRBV6-5 and TRBJ2-5; D is perhaps TRBD2 (6 bases). The CDR3 consists of 13 residues. V lost 7 bases and J 4 bases, leaving 13 bases between the germline ends. Germline loops: CDR1 MNHEY, CDR2 SVGAGI. CDR3 bases: TGTGCCAGCAAGACGGGGGTGGGAGAGACCCAGTACTTC. Its translation is CASKTGVGETQYF.

V is TRBV2 and J is TRBJ2-1; 7 bases agree with TRBD2. Looked up from germline, CDR1 is SNHLY and CDR2 is FYNNEI. V dropped 2 bases and J dropped 11; count of bases not matched to a gene: 3. The CDR3 runs 12 residues. This chain's CDR3 is CASSEWGGKQFF. CDR3 bases: TGTGCCAGCAGTGAATGGGGGGGTAAGCAGTTCTTC.

The CDR3 spells CATRPRGAPNNEQFF. The CDR3 DNA is TGTGCCACCAGGCCCCGAGGAGCGCCAAACAATGAGCAGTTCTTC. V and J are TRBV15 and TRBJ2-1; no definite D call. This CDR3 contains 15 residues. Germline CDR1 is LNHNV and CDR2 is YYDKDF (reference sequence). The V end lost 6 bases, the J end lost 5 bases, and 17 bases lay between the germline ends.

The chain joins TRBV7-3 to TRBJ2-5; a weak D match, TRBD2 (5 bases). V dropped 4 bases and J dropped 0 bases, with 6 bases sitting between them. The CDR3 covers 13 residues. Looked up from germline, CDR1 is SGHTA and CDR2 is FQGTGA. The CDR3 sequence: CASSSADQETQYF. CDR3 in DNA: TGTGCCAGCAGCTCAGCGGACCAAGAGACCCAGTACTTC.

V is TRBV29-1 and J is TRBJ1-2; D remains unclear. The germline V gene has CDR1 SQVTM and CDR2 ANQGSEA. Trimming cost V 4 bases and J 7 bases, with 13 bases left between them. The CDR3 has 12 amino acids. The CDR3 nucleotides are TGCAGCGTTGTCGGAGGGCCGGGTGGCTACACCTTC. It specifies CSVVGGPGGYTF.

There are many counts of this clone. V and J are TRBV7-9 and TRBJ1-2; 8 positions agree with TRBD1. The ends lost 3 bases at V and 2 bases at J; junction bases unmatched: 5. The germline V gene has CDR1 SEHNR and CDR2 FQNEAQ (reference sequence). The CDR3 extends over 15 amino acids. CDR3 nucleotides: TGTGCCAGCAGCTTTAATACAGGGGGGAACTATGGCTACACCTTC. Protein product: CASSFNTGGNYGYTF.

The V call is TRBV23-1, the J call TRBJ1-5; D unclear. TRBV23-1 has ORF status, its function being uncertain. The CDR3 totals 16 residues. Deletions cut 3 bases from V and 3 bases from J, with 15 bases between. The CDR3 reads CASSHRSRETNQPQHF. The CDR3 DNA follows: TGCGCCAGCAGTCACCGGTCCCGGGAAACCAATCAGCCCCAGCATTTT.

The chain is built from TRBV11-3 and TRBJ2-3; D is unclear. The CDR3 contains 14 residues. V was shortened by 4 bases and J by 0 bases, with 8 bases between the two germline ends. Germline CDR1 is SGHNT and CDR2 is YENEEA. Here the CDR3 DNA reads TGTGCCAGCAGCTCCCAGACTAGCACAGATACGCAGTATTTT. Amino acids: CASSSQTSTDTQYF.

Comments on this clone: At the DNA level, this CDR3 is encoded by other sequences in the same sample as well. The rearrangement uses TRBV29-1 and TRBJ1-2, with 11 bases fitting TRBD1. The CDR3 consists of 13 residues. V was pared by 5 bases and J by 2 bases, with 1 base of the junction left unmatched. CDR1 SQVTM and CDR2 ANQGSEA come from the germline V gene. CDR3 region: CSVRDRGNYGYTF. CDR3 nucleotides: TGCAGCGTTCGGGACAGGGGGAACTATGGCTACACCTTC.

The V and J genes are TRBV5-5 and TRBJ1-1; maybe TRBD1 (6 bases). This CDR3 spans 16 amino acids. Per the germline V gene, CDR1 is SGHKS and CDR2 is YYEKEE (reference sequence). Trimming stripped 4 bases from V and 0 bases from J, with 16 bases between. CDR3 DNA sequence: TGTGCCAGCAGCCGACTTCCGGGGACACTGAACACTGAAGCTTTCTTT. Its translation is CASSRLPGTLNTEAFF.

The V gene is TRBV27, the J gene TRBJ1-5; D gene unclear. The germline gives CDR1 MNHEY, CDR2 SMNVEV (reference sequence). The CDR3 covers 14 residues. V shed 5 bases and J shed 0 bases, with 8 bases lying between them. Here the CDR3 DNA reads TGTGCCAGCAGTCTCTGGGCTAGCAATCAGCCCCAGCATTTT. Its protein is CASSLWASNQPQHF.

This clone has only one observation. The rearrangement uses TRBV18 and TRBJ1-4; possible D gene TRBD1, 6 bases. V was clipped by 1 base and J by 8 bases, with 20 bases between them. The CDR3 loop spans 17 amino acids. The germline CDR1 and CDR2 sequences are KGHSH and LQKENI. DNA for the CDR3: TGTGCCAGCTCACCACGATCACAGGGATGGGGTGGAGAAAAACTGTTTTTT. It specifies CASSPRSQGWGGEKLFF.

The V call is TRBV19, the J call TRBJ1-5, with 9 bases that match TRBD1. Trimming cost V 5 bases and J 0 bases; bases outside gene matches: 11. The CDR3 totals 18 residues. Germline CDR1 and CDR2: LNHDA and SQIVND (reference sequence). The chain's CDR3 is CASSSRTGADFSNQPQHF. For the CDR3, the DNA is TGTGCCAGTAGTTCACGGACAGGGGCCGACTTTAGCAATCAGCCCCAGCATTTT.

The rearrangement joins TRBV11-1 to TRBJ2-3, with 11 bases matching TRBD2. Trimming removed 5 bases from V and 4 bases from J; junction bases left unmatched: 8. The V gene's germline CDR1 is SGHAT and CDR2 FQDESV (reference sequence). This CDR3 comprises 16 residues. In DNA, the CDR3 is TGTGCCAGCAGCCCAGTAGCGGGAGGGGCCGCAGATACGCAGTATTTT. This encodes CASSPVAGGAADTQYF.

This clone was seen only a few times. V usage is TRBV6-4 and J usage is TRBJ1-6; possible D gene TRBD1, 6 bases. This CDR3 has 15 residues. With 8 bases removed from V and 2 bases from J, the gap between germline ends came to 13 bases. CDR1 is MRHNA and CDR2 is SNTAGT in the germline V gene. CDR3 in DNA: TGTGCCAGCTCTCCAGGGGCGGCCTATAATTCACCCCTCCACTTT. Its protein is CASSPGAAYNSPLHF.

In DNA form, the CDR3 reads TGTGCCAGCTCCTTGGACAGGGAATATTCACCCCTCCACTTT. Amino acids: CASSLDREYSPLHF. The chain joins TRBV18 to TRBJ1-6; 8 bases line up with TRBD1. The CDR3 spans 14 residues. V was clipped by 6 bases and J by 8 bases; unmatched bases: 6. CDR1 KGHSH and CDR2 LQKENI come from the germline V gene.

The chain joins TRBV5-1 to TRBJ2-7; D possibly corresponds to TRBD2 (5 bases). Germline loops: CDR1 SGHRS, CDR2 YFSETQ. The CDR3 extends over 13 amino acids. V lost 2 bases, J lost 3 bases, and 9 bases lay in between. The DNA of the CDR3 is TGCGCCAGCAGCTTTGGTGGGAGCTACGAGCAGTACTTC. Translating it yields CASSFGGSYEQYF.

The chain carries TRBV27 and TRBJ2-1; TRBD2 aligns across 11 bases. The CDR3 spans 19 residues. J lost 6 bases, V lost 3 bases, and 16 bases had no gene match. Per the germline V gene, CDR1 is MNHEY and CDR2 is SMNVEV (reference sequence). The CDR3 DNA follows: TGTGCCAGCAGTTTGGGCAGCGGTCTTATAGCGGGAGGGACCAATGAGCAGTTCTTC. Translating gives CASSLGSGLIAGGTNEQFF.

CDR3 region: CASSANILAGGDTGELFF. The CDR3, as DNA: TGTGCCAGTAGTGCCAACATCTTAGCGGGAGGGGACACCGGGGAGCTGTTTTTT. The chain carries TRBV19 and TRBJ2-2, with 11 bases fitting TRBD2. This CDR3 is built from 18 residues. The V segment lost 5 bases and the J segment 3 bases; nucleotides outside the gene matches: 11. Germline assignment: CDR1 LNHDA and CDR2 SQIVND (reference sequence).

In nucleotides, the CDR3 is TGTGCCAGCAGCAATTGGGGGGATTGGGTTGGAAACACCATATATTTT. Protein: CASSNWGDWVGNTIYF. The chain is built from TRBV21-1 and TRBJ1-3. TRBV21-1 is a recognized pseudogene. The CDR3 has 16 residues.

The chain is built from TRBV5-4 and TRBJ2-7, with 10 positions matching TRBD1. Looked up from germline, CDR1 is SGHNT and CDR2 is YYREEE (reference sequence). The CDR3 has 15 residues. V lost 2 bases, J lost 1 base, and 3 bases stayed unmatched. This CDR3 reads CASSFGTGESYEQYF. The CDR3 DNA sequence: TGTGCCAGCAGCTTCGGGACAGGGGAGTCCTACGAGCAGTACTTC. Complete variable domain (other parts from reference TRBV5-4 and TRBJ2-7): ETGVTQSPTHLIKTRGQQVTLRCSSQSGHNTVSWYQQALGQGPQFIFQYYREEENGRGNFPPRFSGLQFPNYSSELNVNALELDDSALYLCASSFGTGESYEQYFGPGTRLTVT.

This chain uses TRBV5-1 with TRBJ2-5; TRBD2 matches at 7 bases. With V trimmed by 5 bases and J by 5 bases, 6 bases remained unmatched. The CDR3 has 13 amino acids. In germline, CDR1 is SGHRS, CDR2 YFSETQ. CDR3 region: CASRTGGGETQYF. The CDR3 nucleotides read TGCGCCAGCAGAACGGGAGGAGGGGAGACCCAGTACTTC.

V and J are TRBV2 and TRBJ1-4, with D tentatively TRBD1 (5 bases). CDR1 and CDR2 from the germline V gene are SNHLY and FYNNEI. The germline V and J ends were trimmed by 7 bases and 4 bases, with 13 bases remaining between them. This CDR3 spans 14 amino acids. CDR3 residues: CASNQQEINEKLFF. The CDR3 nucleotides read TGTGCCAGCAACCAACAGGAGATTAATGAAAAACTGTTTTTT.

The chain has TRBV5-1 and TRBJ2-1; 10 bases agree with TRBD2. From germline, CDR1 is SGHRS and CDR2 YFSETQ. The ends lost 3 bases at V and 4 bases at J; junction bases unmatched: 4. The CDR3 is made up of 15 amino acids. CDR3 nucleotides: TGCGCCAGCAGCTCCGGGACTAGCGCTTACAATGAGCAGTTCTTC. This translates into CASSSGTSAYNEQFF.

The chain combines TRBV19 with TRBJ2-1; 12 bases map to TRBD2. There are 15 residues in the CDR3. V was clipped by 5 bases and J by 7 bases; unmatched bases: 6. Germline V lookup: CDR1 LNHDA, CDR2 SQIVND (reference sequence). Here the CDR3 reads CASSPTSGSVNEQFF. The CDR3 coding sequence is TGTGCCAGTAGTCCGACTAGCGGGAGTGTGAATGAGCAGTTCTTC.

The chain combines TRBV2 with TRBJ1-1; the match to TRBD1 covers 8 bases. Germline trimming cut 4 bases from V and 5 bases from J; bases unmatched to any gene: 6. CDR1 is SNHLY, CDR2 FYNNEI, per germline. This CDR3 has 14 residues. The CDR3 DNA sequence: TGTGCCAGCAGTGGGAAGACAGGGGTAACTGAAGCTTTCTTT. This sequence encodes CASSGKTGVTEAFF.

This chain links TRBV9 with TRBJ1-2, with D possibly TRBD1 on 5 matching bases. The CDR3 covers 15 residues. Trimming stripped 4 bases from V and 2 bases from J, with 15 bases between. Germline values: CDR1 SGDLS, CDR2 YYNGEE. CDR3 coding DNA: TGTGCCAGCAGCCCTTGGAGCGGGGGGAACTATGGCTACACCTTC. This gives the protein CASSPWSGGNYGYTF.

V gene TRBV28 combines with J gene TRBJ1-1, with D possibly being TRBD1 (5 bases). Per germline, CDR1 MDHEN and CDR2 SYDVKM. V shed 3 bases and J shed 4 bases, with 9 bases lying between them. The CDR3 consists of 13 residues. CDR3 in DNA: TGTGCCAGCAGTTTGGGGCAGGCCACTGAAGCTTTCTTT. This translates into CASSLGQATEAFF.